This is a list of T cell receptor beta chains from one sample in a study of blood T cell repertoires in COVID-19. Repertoires were generated with immunoSEQ multiplex PCR, while TCRdb's copy carries only in-frame clones and drops some. The sample holds under 200,000 clones, about 85% seen once. The sequenced sample consisted of peripheral blood. These receptors all come from a woman of 80 years or more in a cohort sampled during active or convalescent COVID-19. Each CDR3 is given with its conserved first and last residue. D genes are given only for firm matches. Size values are once, few and many counts, or a class for expanded clones, and some rows have none.

J	size	D	V	DNA	CDR3
TRBJ2-3	-	-	TRBV4-1	TGCGCCAGCAGCCAAGAAAACAGGGCCACAGATACGCAGTATTTT	CASSQENRATDTQYF
TRBJ2-3	-	-	TRBV6-1	TGTGCCAGCAGTGGCCGGGACTCCTGGAGCCCCACAGATACGCAGTATTTT	CASSGRDSWSPTDTQYF
TRBJ1-1	-	-	TRBV6-6	TGTGCCAGCAGGGAGATAGGTAGGGGGACTGAAGCTTTCTTT	CASREIGRGTEAFF
TRBJ2-5	-	TRBD2	TRBV5-1	TGCGCCAGCAGCTTGGCCGGGACTAGCGGGCAAGAGACCCAGTACTTC	CASSLAGTSGQETQYF
TRBJ1-4	-	TRBD1	TRBV28	TGTGCCAGCAGTTTAATCAGGGGGATTTATGAAAAACTGTTTTTT	CASSLIRGIYEKLFF
TRBJ2-6	-	-	TRBV19	TGTGCCAGTATCCCCCGTTCTGGGGCCAACGTCCTGACTTTC	CASIPRSGANVLTF
TRBJ1-5	-	TRBD1	TRBV7-8	TGTGCCAGCAGCTTAATCCCCAGACAGGGGGCTAGGCAGCCCCAGCATTTT	CASSLIPRQGARQPQHF
TRBJ2-1	-	-	TRBV5-4	TGTGCCAGCAGCCTGTACCCGACAGATCCTTCCAATGAGCAGTTCTTC	CASSLYPTDPSNEQFF
TRBJ1-4	once	TRBD1	TRBV18	TGTGCCAGCTCCTCTCCGGGACAGAGAAATGAAAAACTGTTTTTT	CASSSPGQRNEKLFF
TRBJ1-5	-	TRBD1	TRBV6-5	TGTGCCAGCAGCCGGGGACAGGGCCATCAGCCCCAGCATTTT	CASSRGQGHQPQHF
TRBJ1-6	-	TRBD1	TRBV28	TGTGCCAGCCGACCCCCGGGACAGGGCTTTTCACCCCTCCACTTT	CASRPPGQGFSPLHF
TRBJ2-7	-	-	TRBV10-3	TGTGCCATCAGTGAGGGGGGACACTCGACCCGGGAGCAGTACTTC	CAISEGGHSTREQYF
TRBJ1-5	-	-	TRBV12-3/TRBV12-4	TGTGCCAGCAGTTTAGGCCTCCGGGGTGTTCAGCATTTT	CASSLGLRGVQHF
TRBJ2-7	once	TRBD1	TRBV23-1	TGCGCCAGCAGTCAAATCCTGGACAGGGTTTCCTACGAGCAGTACTTC	CASSQILDRVSYEQYF
TRBJ2-1	-	TRBD2	TRBV29-1	TGCAGCGTTGACGGCCTACTAGCGGGGTGGGGCAATGAGCAGTTCTTC	CSVDGLLAGWGNEQFF
TRBJ2-7	few	-	TRBV5-4	TGTGCCAGCAGCTTAGGGGAGGCGGGGGAGCAGTACTTC	CASSLGEAGEQYF
TRBJ2-1	-	TRBD1	TRBV7-9	TGTGCCAGCAGCTCGGGACAGGGCAGGAATGAGCAGTTCTTC	CASSSGQGRNEQFF
TRBJ2-4	-	-	TRBV19	TGTGCCAGTAGTTTCGACTTAACCAAAAACATTCAGTACTTC	CASSFDLTKNIQYF
TRBJ1-5	-	-	TRBV2	TGTGCCAGCAGTGCCCAGAACAATCAGCCCCAGCATTTT	CASSAQNNQPQHF
TRBJ2-5	once	TRBD2	TRBV11-2	TGTGCCAGCAGCGGCTCCGGGTCGCGGGGGGTTCAAGAGACCCAGTACTTC	CASSGSGSRGVQETQYF
TRBJ2-1	-	TRBD2	TRBV3-1/TRBV3-2	TGTGCCAGCACCGAACGCGCTAGCGGGAATAGGTACAATGAGCAGTTCTTC	CASTERASGNRYNEQFF
TRBJ1-1	-	-	TRBV7-8	TGTGCCAGCAGCCCACTCCCCCACCCCAACCCAAAACGGCAGGGGAACACTGAAGCTTTCTTT	CASSPLPHPNPKRQGNTEAFF
TRBJ2-6	-	TRBD1	TRBV19	TGTGCCAGTAGTGAGCCGGGACAGGGTTATCGCACTGGGGCCAACGTCCTGACTTTC	CASSEPGQGYRTGANVLTF
TRBJ2-5	-	TRBD1	TRBV15	TGTGCCACCAGCAGAAGGGACAGGGGTGGGGAGACCCAGTACTTC	CATSRRDRGGETQYF
TRBJ1-4	-	TRBD1	TRBV9	TGTGCCAGCAGCGACCGGACAGGGAGTGAAAAACTGTTTTTT	CASSDRTGSEKLFF
TRBJ2-1	-	TRBD2	TRBV18	TGTGCCAGCTCACCACCTAGCGGGGGGGCAAATGAGCAGTTCTTC	CASSPPSGGANEQFF
TRBJ1-4	-	TRBD1	TRBV19	TGTGCCAGTAATCAACAGGGGAATGAAAAACTGTTTTTT	CASNQQGNEKLFF
TRBJ2-3	-	-	TRBV19	TGTGCCAGTACCCCAGTCTGGCCAGGGCGACCAGATACGCAGTATTTT	CASTPVWPGRPDTQYF
TRBJ1-2	-	-	TRBV14	TGTGCCAGCAGCACAGGGTTCTATGGCTACACCTTC	CASSTGFYGYTF
TRBJ2-3	-	TRBD2	TRBV29-1	TGCAGCGGAACTAGCGGGGGGGCCGGGGATACGCAGTATTTT	CSGTSGGAGDTQYF
TRBJ1-6	-	-	TRBV5-5	TGTGCCAGCAGTACGACGCGGGGAGCCGATTCACCCCTCCACTTT	CASSTTRGADSPLHF
TRBJ2-2	once	TRBD2	TRBV10-3	TGTGCCATCAGTGCGACTAGCGGGAGGGAGAACACCGGGGAGCTGTTTTTT	CAISATSGRENTGELFF
TRBJ2-5	-	-	TRBV18	TGTGCCAGCTCACCGCTTGGGGCAGGGGCTTCCCAAGAGACCCAGTACTTC	CASSPLGAGASQETQYF
TRBJ1-2	once	-	TRBV27	TGTGCCAGCAGCCACGATCGGCAGGGGCCGTATGGCTACACCTTC	CASSHDRQGPYGYTF
TRBJ1-6	-	-	TRBV2	TGTGCCAGCAGTGTCATTTCACCCCTCCACTTT	CASSVISPLHF
TRBJ2-3	-	-	TRBV5-1	TGCGCCAGCAGCTTGGACCCTATCTCGACAGATACGCAGTATTTT	CASSLDPISTDTQYF
TRBJ2-2	-	TRBD2	TRBV9	TGTGCCAGCAGCGTAGGGACTAGCGGGGCCACCGGGGAGCTGTTTTTT	CASSVGTSGATGELFF
TRBJ2-1	once	TRBD2	TRBV6-1	TGTGCCAGCACCGAGAAGCTAGCGGATTACAATGAGCAGTTCTTC	CASTEKLADYNEQFF
TRBJ2-2	-	-	TRBV5-5	TGTGCCAGCAGCTCCATTGCAGGGGCGAACACCGGGGAGCTGTTTTTT	CASSSIAGANTGELFF
TRBJ2-1	-	-	TRBV3-1/TRBV3-2	TGTGCCAGCAGCCAAGACTCGTTCTCCTACAATGAGCAGTTCTTC	CASSQDSFSYNEQFF
TRBJ2-3	-	TRBD1	TRBV2	TGTGCCAGCACCAAGGACAGGGGGCAGACAGATACGCAGTATTTT	CASTKDRGQTDTQYF
TRBJ2-5	-	TRBD1	TRBV9	TGTGCCAGCAGCCCAGGACAGGGGAAGGAGACCCAGTACTTC	CASSPGQGKETQYF
TRBJ2-3	-	-	TRBV5-1	TGCGCCAGCAGTAGGAGTCCTAGCACAGATACGCAGTATTTT	CASSRSPSTDTQYF
TRBJ2-3	-	-	TRBV5-1	TGCGCCAGCAGCCCCATGGGGGGGCCCCCAGATACGCAGTATTTT	CASSPMGGPPDTQYF
TRBJ1-4	-	TRBD1	TRBV7-9	TGTGCCAGCAGCCAGACGGCAGGGACAGGGGACGAAAAACTGTTTTTT	CASSQTAGTGDEKLFF
TRBJ1-2	-	-	TRBV9	TGTGCCAGCAGAGGGGATGGCTATGGCTACACCTTC	CASRGDGYGYTF
TRBJ2-1	-	-	TRBV5-1	TGCGCCAGCAGCCTCGAAGCGCGCTCCTACAATGAGCAGTTCTTC	CASSLEARSYNEQFF
TRBJ1-1	once	-	TRBV15	TGTGCCACCAGCAGAGGACAGGTTAGCACTGAAGCTTTCTTT	CATSRGQVSTEAFF
TRBJ1-1	-	-	TRBV5-1	TGCGCCAGCAGCTTGGCTGGAGACGCGAACACTGAAGCTTTCTTT	CASSLAGDANTEAFF
TRBJ2-3	-	-	TRBV4-1	TGCGCCAGCAGCCAAGGAAGGGGCAGGGGCCACACAGATACGCAGTATTTT	CASSQGRGRGHTDTQYF
TRBJ2-4	-	-	TRBV29-1	TGCAGCGTTGAAGGAGAATTGGGTCGTCCCACCGGGAACATTCAGTACTTC	CSVEGELGRPTGNIQYF